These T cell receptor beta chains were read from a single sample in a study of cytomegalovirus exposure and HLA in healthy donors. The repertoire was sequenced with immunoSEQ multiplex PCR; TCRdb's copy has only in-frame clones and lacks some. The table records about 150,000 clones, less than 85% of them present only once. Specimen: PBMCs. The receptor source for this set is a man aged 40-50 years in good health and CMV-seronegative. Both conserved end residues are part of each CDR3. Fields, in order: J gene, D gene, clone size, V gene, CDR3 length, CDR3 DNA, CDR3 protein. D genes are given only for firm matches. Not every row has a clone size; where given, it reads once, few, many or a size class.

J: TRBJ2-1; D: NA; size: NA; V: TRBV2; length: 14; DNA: TGTGCCAGCAGTGAGTGGGGCGCAAGGAATGAGCAGTTCTTC; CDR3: CASSEWGARNEQFF
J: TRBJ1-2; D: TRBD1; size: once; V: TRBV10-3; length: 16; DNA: TGTGCCATCAGCGAGTCGAACAGGGGGGTCGACTATGGCTACACCTTC; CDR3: CAISESNRGVDYGYTF
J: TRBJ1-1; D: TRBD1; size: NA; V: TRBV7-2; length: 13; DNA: TGTGCCAGCAGCACAGGGGGAGCCTCGGCCGCTTTCTTT; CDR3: CASSTGGASAAFF
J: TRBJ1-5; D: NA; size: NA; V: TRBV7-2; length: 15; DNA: TGTGCCAGCAGCTTACAGGCAGGGCCGAATCAGCCCCAGCATTTT; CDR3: CASSLQAGPNQPQHF
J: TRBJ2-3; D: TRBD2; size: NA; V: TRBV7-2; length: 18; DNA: TGTGCCAGCAGCCAACGGAAGGGAGGGCCGGGGGGGCCAGATACGCAGTATTTT; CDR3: CASSQRKGGPGGPDTQYF
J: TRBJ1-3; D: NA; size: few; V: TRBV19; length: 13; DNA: TGTGCCAGTACCCCTTTCTCTGGAAACACCATATATTTT; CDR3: CASTPFSGNTIYF
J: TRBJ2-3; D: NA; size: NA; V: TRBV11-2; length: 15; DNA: TGTGCCAGCAGCTTATTGAGGGGGAGCACAGATACGCAGTATTTT; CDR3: CASSLLRGSTDTQYF
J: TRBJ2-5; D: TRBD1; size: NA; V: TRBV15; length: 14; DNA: TGTGCCACCAGCAGAGAAGACAGGGCAGAGACCCAGTACTTC; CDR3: CATSREDRAETQYF
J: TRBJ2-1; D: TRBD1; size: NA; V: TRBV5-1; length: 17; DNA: TGCGCCAGCAGCTTGCTCCTCCGGCAGGGGGCGGGGAATGAGCAGTTCTTC; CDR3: CASSLLLRQGAGNEQFF
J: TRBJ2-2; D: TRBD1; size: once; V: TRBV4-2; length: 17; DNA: TGTGCCAGCAGCCGAGAAACCGGGACAGGGGCAGCCGGGGAGCTGTTTTTT; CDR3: CASSRETGTGAAGELFF